The 10 T cell receptor beta chains below all came from one sample that was sequenced in a study of neurological immune-mediated disorders. TCRdb reanalysed the 5' RACE reads using MiXCR and keeps one entry per CDR3 protein. In the table there are tens of thousands of distinct CDR3 sequences, around 3.5% of which are singletons. The specimen was PBMCs. The receptor set was obtained from a middle-aged man with multiple sclerosis.

The genes are TRBV7-8 and TRBJ2-2; 7 nucleotides match TRBD1. The CDR3 contains 17 residues. In germline, CDR1 is SGHVS, CDR2 FQNEAQ. J lost 1 base, V lost 0 bases, and 5 bases had no gene match. CDR3 sequence reads: CASSLARRQGNTGELFF. The CDR3 nucleotides read TGTGCCAGCAGCTTAGCAAGGCGACAGGGGAACACCGGGGAGCTGTTTTTT.

Concerning this clonotype: This may arise from a read error, as a much more abundant clone is one base away. The chain has TRBV20-1 and TRBJ2-7; D perhaps matches TRBD2 (5 bases). The length of the CDR3 is 15 residues. V was cut by 0 bases and J by 4 bases, with 16 bases left in between. Looked up from germline, CDR1 is DFQATT and CDR2 is SNEGSKA (reference sequence). In DNA form, the CDR3 reads TGCAGTGCTAGAGAAATCGGGGAAAGGTATTACGAGCAGTACTTC. Encoded protein: CSAREIGERYYEQYF.

This clonotype has ten or more counts. CDR3 loop: CATSDHGGTDVYGYTF. CDR3 nucleotide sequence: TGTGCCACCAGTGACCACGGGGGGACAGATGTCTATGGCTACACCTTC. This chain uses TRBV24-1 with TRBJ1-2; 7 positions match TRBD1. V shed 4 bases, J shed 4 bases, and the junction held 11 bases outside the gene matches. Germline V gene lookup returns CDR1 KGHDR and CDR2 SFDVKD. CDR3 length: 16 residues.

This clonotype has at least ten counts. The V and J genes are TRBV20-1 and TRBJ2-5; D not resolved. V lost 1 base, J lost 1 base, and 16 bases lay in between. Germline V gene lookup returns CDR1 DFQATT and CDR2 SNEGSKA (reference sequence). This CDR3 has 16 residues. CDR3 residues: CSARGNLGLTQETQYF. The CDR3 coding sequence is TGCAGTGCTAGAGGGAATCTGGGTTTGACCCAAGAGACCCAGTACTTC.

There are many counts of this clonotype. The rearrangement joins TRBV4-1 to TRBJ2-1, with 10 bases aligning to TRBD2. Unmatched junction bases numbered 5, after V lost 8 bases and J lost 4 bases. Germline-derived CDR1 and CDR2 are MGHRA and YSYEKL. The CDR3 has 14 residues. The CDR3 protein is CASASGGNYNEQFF. DNA of the CDR3: TGCGCCAGCGCTAGCGGGGGTAATTACAATGAGCAGTTCTTC.

The sample holds many counts of this clonotype. V is TRBV20-1 and J is TRBJ2-7; D gene ambiguous. This CDR3 is built from 14 residues. The V gene's germline CDR1 is DFQATT and CDR2 SNEGSKA (reference sequence). The ends were cut back, 3 bases at V and 6 bases at J, with 18 bases in the middle. CDR3 protein: CSASQISIVGEQYF. CDR3 nucleotide sequence: TGCAGTGCTAGCCAGATTAGTATCGTAGGCGAGCAGTACTTC.

In its sample, this clonotype was seen many times. The chain recombines TRBV5-1 with TRBJ2-5; D is unclear. The germline V gene has CDR1 SGHRS and CDR2 YFSETQ. V gave up 4 bases and J gave up 1 base, with 11 bases separating them. The CDR3 consists of 14 residues. The CDR3 DNA reads TGCGCCAGCAGCCCGCAGGATCTCCAAGAGACCCAGTACTTC. This codes for CASSPQDLQETQYF.

This clonotype came up many times. The junction shows a germline mismatch at one end, possibly a read error. This chain uses TRBV20-1 with TRBJ1-5; D possibly corresponds to TRBD1 (6 bases). Germline CDR1 reads DFQATT; CDR2 reads SNEGSKA (reference sequence). The CDR3 has 14 amino acids. CDR3: CSAGVQGSNQPQNF. The CDR3, as DNA: TGCAGTGCAGGCGTACAGGGAAGCAATCAGCCCCAGAATTTT.

The sample holds many counts of this clonotype. V and J are TRBV5-1 and TRBJ1-1; D is undetermined. The CDR3 totals 14 residues. The germline gives CDR1 SGHRS, CDR2 YFSETQ. V lost 2 bases, J lost 5 bases, and 13 bases lay in between. The CDR3 reads CASSFSAAGTEAFF. The CDR3 DNA reads as TGCGCCAGCAGCTTTTCAGCTGCGGGGACTGAAGCTTTCTTT.

In its sample, this clonotype was seen many times. This chain connects TRBV29-1 to TRBJ2-3, with no clear D. The CDR3 totals 12 residues. Germline CDR1 is SQVTM and CDR2 is ANQGSEA. Between the trimmed V and J ends, which lost 6 bases and 0 bases, there was a span of 7 bases. This chain's CDR3 is CSVEDSTDTQYF. CDR3 coding DNA: TGCAGCGTCGAGGACAGCACAGATACGCAGTATTTT.